One sample yielded the 3 T cell receptor beta chains listed below, sequenced in a study of blood T cell repertoires in COVID-19. Measured with immunoSEQ multiplex PCR; TCRdb has only the in-frame clones, and not every one. The profile shows approximately 300,000 clones, approximately 90% of them singletons. The material sequenced was peripheral blood. The receptors derive from a woman aged 50 to 60 with COVID-19, enrolled during active disease.

The CDR3 DNA sequence: TGTGCCAGCAGCTGGGGGGGACGTATGAACACTGAAGCTTTCTTT. Translating it yields CASSWGGRMNTEAFF. The chain recombines TRBV5-4 with TRBJ1-1; D may be TRBD1 (5 bases). Germline loops: CDR1 SGHNT, CDR2 YYREEE (reference sequence). This CDR3 region has 15 residues. The V end lost 3 bases, the J end lost 0 bases, and 12 bases lay between the germline ends.

As to this clone: Other nucleotide sequences from this sample produce the same CDR3. The J gene is TRBJ2-1, the V gene TRBV5-4; 9 bases align to TRBD2. V gave up 2 bases and J gave up 0 bases; unmatched junction bases: 0. This CDR3 contains 15 residues. Per the germline V gene, CDR1 is SGHNT and CDR2 is YYREEE (reference sequence). In nucleotides, the CDR3 is TGTGCCAGCAGCTTTAGCGGGGGCTCCTACAATGAGCAGTTCTTC. Translated: CASSFSGGSYNEQFF.

The genes are TRBV7-9 and TRBJ2-2; TRBD2 matches 8 bases. This CDR3 has 16 residues. J gave up 5 bases and V 1 base, and 6 bases lay outside the gene matches. Germline loops: CDR1 SEHNR, CDR2 FQNEAQ (reference sequence). The CDR3 loop is CASSLGEREWTGELFF. The CDR3 DNA is TGTGCCAGCAGCTTAGGGGAGCGGGAGTGGACCGGGGAGCTGTTTTTT.